This T cell receptor beta chain originates from a study of read filtering for tumor transcriptome and immune sequencing. The wider study: TCR-mapped reads were about 4.05 to 11 million with IR-seq versus 85 to 1273 with RNA-seq.

Sampling of bone marrow took place during active disease in every patient. Study results and limitations: Sorted CD138-negative bone marrow cells were not purified T cells. Even smaller IR-seq throughput identified most shared clonotypes.

This clonotype was seen repeatedly, ten times or more. The antigen is unknown. V was clipped by 3 bases and J by 0 bases, with 9 bases between them. The V gene's germline CDR1 is LNHDA and CDR2 SQIVND (reference sequence). The CDR3 sequence is 15 residues long. Molecular barcoded adaptors covering alpha/delta and beta/gamma chains were used on approximately 400 ng RNA. TCRdb reanalysed the reads using MiXCR and keeps one entry per CDR3 protein. There are around 35,000 distinct CDR3 sequences in the sample; roughly 13% occur only once, and 35% to 45% lies in the top ten. This receptor was obtained from a donor at least 40 years old with multiple myeloma. The V and J genes are TRBV19 and TRBJ2-1; the D gene is possibly TRBD1 (6 bases). Sequencing was performed on a population of CD138-negative cells sorted from bone marrow. CDR3 region: CASSIRTVSYNEQFF. The CDR3 bases are TGTGCCAGTAGTATCCGGACAGTCTCCTACAATGAGCAGTTCTTC.